The 15 T cell receptor beta chains below all came from one sample that was sequenced in a study of blood T cell repertoires in COVID-19. TCRdb's copy holds only in-frame clones and misses some; the assay was immunoSEQ multiplex PCR. The sample includes approximately 120,000 clones, roughly 87% of them seen just once. The specimen sequenced was peripheral blood. The receptors were gathered from a woman at least 80 years old with acute or convalescent COVID-19.

This clone has a single count. The chain links TRBV5-1 to TRBJ1-6; TRBD1 is a possible D gene (5 bases). The germline CDR1 and CDR2 sequences are SGHRS and YFSETQ. V was trimmed by 0 bases and J by 10 bases, leaving 17 bases between them. The CDR3 length is 16 residues. The CDR3 protein is CASSLVKGRPNSPLHF. The CDR3 region has the DNA TGCGCCAGCAGCTTGGTAAAGGGGCGCCCCAACTCACCCCTCCACTTT.

This clone occurred once. This chain connects TRBV6-5 to TRBJ2-5, with TRBD2 matching over 11 bases. V lost 4 bases, J lost 1 base, and 5 bases stayed unmatched. Germline V gene lookup returns CDR1 MNHEY and CDR2 SVGAGI. This CDR3 is built from 16 residues. Here the CDR3 DNA reads TGTGCCAGCAGTTTGGGACTAGCGGCCTCCCAAGAGACCCAGTACTTC. It is translated as CASSLGLAASQETQYF.

V and J are TRBV4-3 and TRBJ1-4; D gene uncertain. CDR1 is LGHNA, CDR2 YSLEER, per germline. The CDR3 spans 12 residues. V was shortened by 2 bases and J by 7 bases, with 5 bases between the two germline ends. Here the CDR3 reads CASSQISEKLFF. The CDR3 DNA reads as TGCGCCAGCAGCCAAATTAGTGAAAAACTGTTTTTT.

This chain joins TRBV4-2 and TRBJ1-6; D gene uncertain. The germline CDR1 and CDR2 sequences are LGHNA and YNFKEQ. CDR3 size: 19 residues. Trimming removed 0 bases at V and 0 bases at J, with 15 bases between. CDR3 nucleotide sequence: TGTGCCAGCAGCCAAGAACTGGTCGACTCGAGCTCCTATAATTCACCCCTCCACTTT. Translating gives CASSQELVDSSSYNSPLHF.

The chain carries TRBV15 and TRBJ1-5; 7 nucleotides match TRBD1. The V gene end was trimmed by 1 base and the J gene end by 7 bases; junction bases not matched to a gene: 7. This CDR3 comprises 15 residues. Looked up from germline, CDR1 is LNHNV and CDR2 is YYDKDF (reference sequence). The CDR3 reads CATSRGGTDGQPQHF. CDR3 coding DNA: TGTGCCACCAGCAGAGGGGGGACAGACGGCCAGCCCCAGCATTTT.

As DNA, the CDR3 is TGTGCCAGCAGCTTGGGGGGCCTCGACTACGAGCAGTACTTC. Translated: CASSLGGLDYEQYF. This rearrangement joins TRBV5-4 to TRBJ2-7; perhaps TRBD1 as D (5 bases). Trimming stripped 0 bases from V and 3 bases from J, with 10 bases between. Germline CDR1 SGHNT, CDR2 YYREEE (reference sequence). This CDR3 is built from 14 residues.

The chain uses TRBV18 and TRBJ2-3, with D unresolved. The CDR3 loop spans 16 amino acids. Trimming took 3 bases from V and 9 from J, leaving 22 bases between them. The germline V gene encodes CDR1 KGHSH and CDR2 LQKENI. The CDR3 reads CASSPAGAGTSLTQYF. CDR3 coding DNA: TGTGCCAGCTCACCTGCCGGCGCAGGTACCTCCTTGACGCAGTATTTT.

This chain uses TRBV28 with TRBJ1-6; D gene ambiguous. V lost 5 bases and J 10 bases, leaving 9 bases between the germline ends. The germline V gene encodes CDR1 MDHEN and CDR2 SYDVKM. This CDR3 has 12 residues. The CDR3, as DNA: TGTGCCAGCAGTAAACACGGGTCACCCCTCCACTTT. Residues: CASSKHGSPLHF.

CDR3 sequence reads: CASSLGQGATYEQYV. CDR3 DNA: TGTGCCAGCAGCTTGGGGCAGGGGGCAACCTACGAGCAGTACGTC. The chain employs TRBV5-5 and TRBJ2-7; 8 nucleotides align to TRBD1. J lost 2 bases, V lost 0 bases, and 4 bases had no gene match. Per germline, CDR1 SGHKS and CDR2 YYEKEE (reference sequence). This CDR3 has 15 amino acids.

The chain joins TRBV4-2 to TRBJ2-7, with D maybe TRBD1 (7 bases). This CDR3 is 17 amino acids long. CDR1 and CDR2 from the germline V gene are LGHNA and YNFKEQ. The V end lost 2 bases, the J end lost 2 bases, and 19 bases lay between the germline ends. CDR3 DNA sequence: TGTGCCAGCAGCCAAAATATGGGAGGAGACAGGGCCTACGAGCAGTACTTC. This translates into CASSQNMGGDRAYEQYF.

This rearrangement joins TRBV4-2 to TRBJ1-1; 10 positions agree with TRBD1. The CDR3 length is 15 residues. The ends lost 3 bases at V and 4 bases at J; junction bases unmatched: 5. Germline assignment: CDR1 LGHNA and CDR2 YNFKEQ. The CDR3 is CASSHRGDRGTEAFF. In DNA form, the CDR3 reads TGTGCCAGCAGCCACCGGGGGGACAGGGGCACTGAAGCTTTCTTT.

J is TRBJ1-1 and V is TRBV5-1; no reliable D call. Per germline, CDR1 SGHRS and CDR2 YFSETQ. CDR3 length: 13 residues. Trimming left V 0 bases short and J 10 bases short, with 13 bases between. In nucleotides, the CDR3 is TGCGCCAGCAGCTTGGCAGGTCTTAGTGGAGCTTTCTTT. As protein: CASSLAGLSGAFF.

V is TRBV5-1 and J is TRBJ2-2, with a weak D call TRBD2 (7 bases). The CDR3 contains 17 residues. Germline V gives CDR1 SGHRS, CDR2 YFSETQ. Trimming stripped 4 bases from V and 0 bases from J, with 16 bases between. CDR3 DNA: TGCGCCAGCAGCGCTGGTGGGGGGGCGACGAACACCGGGGAGCTGTTTTTT. Translating gives CASSAGGGATNTGELFF.

This rearrangement joins TRBV18 to TRBJ1-2; 8 bases agree with TRBD1. This CDR3 has 13 residues. Germline loops: CDR1 KGHSH, CDR2 LQKENI. Germline trimming cut 6 bases from V and 8 bases from J; bases unmatched to any gene: 8. As DNA, the CDR3 is TGTGCCAGCTCGGACCAGGGGGCCAGCGGCTACACCTTC. Its protein product is CASSDQGASGYTF.

This clone was found once. The chain employs TRBV27 and TRBJ2-7; 15 bases line up with TRBD2. With V trimmed by 5 bases and J by 3 bases, 5 bases remained unmatched. The CDR3 spans 16 residues. CDR1 is MNHEY, CDR2 SMNVEV, per germline (reference sequence). The CDR3 DNA follows: TGTGCCAGCAGTGGACTAGCGGGGGGGCCTTTCTACGAGCAGTACGTC. Translation gives CASSGLAGGPFYEQYV.